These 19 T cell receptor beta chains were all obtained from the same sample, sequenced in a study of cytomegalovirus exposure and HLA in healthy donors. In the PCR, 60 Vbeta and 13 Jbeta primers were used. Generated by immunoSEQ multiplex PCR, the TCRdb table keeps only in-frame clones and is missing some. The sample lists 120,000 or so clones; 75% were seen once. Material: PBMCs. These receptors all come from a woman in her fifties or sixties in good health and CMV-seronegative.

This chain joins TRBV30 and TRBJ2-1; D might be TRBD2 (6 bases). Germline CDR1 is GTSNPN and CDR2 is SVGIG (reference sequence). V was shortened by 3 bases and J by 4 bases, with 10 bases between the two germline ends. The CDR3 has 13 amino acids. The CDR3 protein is CAWSGRSYNEQFF. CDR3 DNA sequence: TGTGCCTGGAGCGGGAGATCTTACAATGAGCAGTTCTTC.

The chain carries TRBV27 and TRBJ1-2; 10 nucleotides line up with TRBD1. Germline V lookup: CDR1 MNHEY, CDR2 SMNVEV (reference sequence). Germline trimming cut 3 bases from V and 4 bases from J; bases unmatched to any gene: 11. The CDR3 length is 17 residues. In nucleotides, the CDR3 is TGTGCCAGCAGTTTGTTAACTCAGACAGGGGGCCCCTATGGCTACACCTTC. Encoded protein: CASSLLTQTGGPYGYTF.

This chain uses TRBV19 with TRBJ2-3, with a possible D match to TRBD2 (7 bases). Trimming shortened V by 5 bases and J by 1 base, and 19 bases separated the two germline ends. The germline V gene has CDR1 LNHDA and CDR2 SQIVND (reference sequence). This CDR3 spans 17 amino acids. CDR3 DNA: TGTGCCAGTAGTCGGAGGGGGGGACAACTACGCACAGATACGCAGTATTTT. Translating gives CASSRRGGQLRTDTQYF.

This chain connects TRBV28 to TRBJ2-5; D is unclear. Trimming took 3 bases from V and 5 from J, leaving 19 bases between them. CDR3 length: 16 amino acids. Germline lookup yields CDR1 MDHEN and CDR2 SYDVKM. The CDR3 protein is CASSFEAGGYGETQYF. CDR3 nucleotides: TGTGCCAGCAGTTTTGAGGCCGGCGGATATGGGGAGACCCAGTACTTC.

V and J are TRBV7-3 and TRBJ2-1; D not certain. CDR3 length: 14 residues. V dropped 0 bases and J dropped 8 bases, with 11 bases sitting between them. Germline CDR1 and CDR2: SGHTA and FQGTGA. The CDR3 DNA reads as TGTGCCAGCAGCTTAACGGCTCCCAACCATGAGCAGTTCTTC. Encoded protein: CASSLTAPNHEQFF.

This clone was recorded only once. The CDR3 coding sequence is TGTGCCAGCAGCCTGTCTAGCACAGATACGCAGTATTTT. It translates to CASSLSSTDTQYF. This rearrangement joins TRBV6-5 to TRBJ2-3; D uncertain. Trimming took off 6 bases at V and 0 bases at J, with 7 bases between the two ends. Germline loops: CDR1 MNHEY, CDR2 SVGAGI. This CDR3 is 13 amino acids long.

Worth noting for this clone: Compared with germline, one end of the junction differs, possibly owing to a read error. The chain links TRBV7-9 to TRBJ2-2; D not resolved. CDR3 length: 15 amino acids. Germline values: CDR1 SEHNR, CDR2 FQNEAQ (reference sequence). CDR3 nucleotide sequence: TGTTCCAGCAGCTTAGGCCTACGAGCCACCGGGGAGCTGTTTTTT. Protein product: CSSSLGLRATGELFF.

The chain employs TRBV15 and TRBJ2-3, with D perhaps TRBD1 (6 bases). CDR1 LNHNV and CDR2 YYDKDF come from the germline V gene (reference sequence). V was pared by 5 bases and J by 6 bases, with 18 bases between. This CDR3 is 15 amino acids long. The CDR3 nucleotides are TGTGCCACCAGCGAACAGTGGCCTGGACAGGATACGCAGTATTTT. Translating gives CATSEQWPGQDTQYF.

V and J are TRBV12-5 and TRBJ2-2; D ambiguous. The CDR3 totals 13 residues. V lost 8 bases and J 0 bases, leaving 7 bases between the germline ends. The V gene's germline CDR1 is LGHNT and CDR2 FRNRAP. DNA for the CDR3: TGTGCTAGTTCCGGGTCGAACACCGGGGAGCTGTTTTTT. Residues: CASSGSNTGELFF.

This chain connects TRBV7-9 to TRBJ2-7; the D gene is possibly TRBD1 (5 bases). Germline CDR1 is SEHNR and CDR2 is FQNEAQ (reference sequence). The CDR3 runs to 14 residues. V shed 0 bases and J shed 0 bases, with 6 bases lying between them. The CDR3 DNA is TGTGCCAGCAGCTTAGCGGACATCTCCTACGAGCAGTACTTC. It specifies CASSLADISYEQYF.

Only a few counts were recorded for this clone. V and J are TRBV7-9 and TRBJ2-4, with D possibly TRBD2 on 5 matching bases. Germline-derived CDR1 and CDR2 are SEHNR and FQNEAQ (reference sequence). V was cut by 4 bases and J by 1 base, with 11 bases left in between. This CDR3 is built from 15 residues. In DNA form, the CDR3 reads TGTGCCAGCAGCTCAATGGCGGGTGCCAAAAACATTCAGTACTTC. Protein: CASSSMAGAKNIQYF.

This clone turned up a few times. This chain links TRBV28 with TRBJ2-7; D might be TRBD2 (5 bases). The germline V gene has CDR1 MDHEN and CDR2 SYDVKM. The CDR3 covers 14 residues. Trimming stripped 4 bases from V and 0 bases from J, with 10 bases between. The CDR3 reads CASSSGEGSYEQYF. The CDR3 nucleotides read TGTGCCAGCAGTTCCGGGGAAGGCTCCTACGAGCAGTACTTC.

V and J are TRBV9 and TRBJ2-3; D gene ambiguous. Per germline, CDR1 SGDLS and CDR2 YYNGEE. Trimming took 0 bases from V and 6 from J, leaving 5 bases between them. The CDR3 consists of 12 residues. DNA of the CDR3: TGTGCCAGCAGCGTAGGTCAGGATACGCAGTATTTT. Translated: CASSVGQDTQYF. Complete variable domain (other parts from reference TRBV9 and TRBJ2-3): DSGVTQTPKHLITATGQRVTLRCSPRSGDLSVYWYQQSLDQGLQFLIQYYNGEERAKGNILERFSAQQFPDLHSELNLSSLELGDSALYFCASSVGQDTQYFGPGTRLTVL.

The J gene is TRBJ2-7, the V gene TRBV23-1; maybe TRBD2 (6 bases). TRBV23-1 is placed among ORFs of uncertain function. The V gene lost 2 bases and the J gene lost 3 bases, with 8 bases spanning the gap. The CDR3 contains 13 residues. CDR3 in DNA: TGCGCCAGCAGTCAAGGAGGGAACTACGAGCAGTACTTC. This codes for CASSQGGNYEQYF.

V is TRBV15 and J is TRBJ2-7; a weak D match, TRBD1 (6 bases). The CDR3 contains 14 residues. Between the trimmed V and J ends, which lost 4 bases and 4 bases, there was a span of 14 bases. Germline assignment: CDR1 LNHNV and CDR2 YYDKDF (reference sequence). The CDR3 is CATSIRGSGYEQYF. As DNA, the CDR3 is TGTGCCACCAGCATCAGGGGTTCGGGTTACGAGCAGTACTTC.

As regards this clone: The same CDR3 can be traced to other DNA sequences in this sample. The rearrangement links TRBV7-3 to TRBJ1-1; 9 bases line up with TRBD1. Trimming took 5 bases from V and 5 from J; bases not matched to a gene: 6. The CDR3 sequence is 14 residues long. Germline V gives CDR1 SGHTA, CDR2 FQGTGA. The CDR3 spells CASSGQGPGTEAFF. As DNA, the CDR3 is TGTGCCAGCAGCGGACAGGGGCCGGGGACTGAAGCTTTCTTT.

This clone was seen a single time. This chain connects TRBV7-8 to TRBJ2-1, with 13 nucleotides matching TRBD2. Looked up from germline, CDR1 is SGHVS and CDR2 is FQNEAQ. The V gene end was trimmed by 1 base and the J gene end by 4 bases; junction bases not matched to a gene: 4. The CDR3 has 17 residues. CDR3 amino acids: CASSLGQLAGGYNEQFF. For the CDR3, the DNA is TGTGCCAGCAGCTTAGGGCAACTAGCGGGAGGGTACAATGAGCAGTTCTTC.

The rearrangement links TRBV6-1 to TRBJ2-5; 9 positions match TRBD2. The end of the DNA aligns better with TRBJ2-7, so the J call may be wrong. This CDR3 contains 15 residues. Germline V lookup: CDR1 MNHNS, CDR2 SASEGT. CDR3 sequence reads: CASRSPLAGVYEQYF. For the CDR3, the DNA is TGTGCCAGCAGATCACCCTTAGCGGGAGTCTACGAGCAGTACTTC.

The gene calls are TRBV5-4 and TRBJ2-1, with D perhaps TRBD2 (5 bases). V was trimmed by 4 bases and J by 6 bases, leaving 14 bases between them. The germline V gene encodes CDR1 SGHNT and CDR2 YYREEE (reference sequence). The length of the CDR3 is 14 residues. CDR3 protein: CASSPRLTTNEQFF. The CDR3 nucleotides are TGTGCCAGCAGCCCCAGACTAACTACCAATGAGCAGTTCTTC.